Presented here are 17 T cell receptor beta chains from one specimen sequenced in a study of cytomegalovirus exposure and HLA in healthy donors. The PCR had 60 Vbeta and 13 Jbeta primers. The method was immunoSEQ multiplex PCR; TCRdb's version includes in-frame clones alone and lacks a portion of them. The sample lists 110,000 to 150,000 clones; about 10% were seen once. The sample consisted of PBMCs. The receptors derive from a middle-aged man in good health and CMV-seronegative.

There are a few counts of this clone. V gene TRBV30 combines with J gene TRBJ1-1, with TRBD1 matching 7 bases. In germline, CDR1 is GTSNPN, CDR2 SVGIG (reference sequence). J gave up 4 bases and V 3 bases, and 5 bases lay outside the gene matches. The CDR3 sequence is 13 residues long. The CDR3 here is CAWSVHRGTEAFF. In DNA, the CDR3 is TGTGCCTGGAGCGTACACAGGGGCACTGAAGCTTTCTTT.

The chain recombines TRBV27 with TRBJ1-1, with D perhaps matching TRBD1 (6 bases). The CDR3 runs 15 residues. V gave up 5 bases and J gave up 4 bases, with 17 bases separating them. The germline CDR1 and CDR2 sequences are MNHEY and SMNVEV (reference sequence). The CDR3 region is CASSPQGPLGTEAFF. The CDR3 nucleotides are TGTGCCAGCAGTCCACAGGGTCCCCTAGGCACTGAAGCTTTCTTT.

The chain carries TRBV5-1 and TRBJ1-1, with 7 bases matching TRBD1. The germline gives CDR1 SGHRS, CDR2 YFSETQ. The V gene end was trimmed by 0 bases and the J gene end by 2 bases; junction bases not matched to a gene: 7. The CDR3 totals 16 residues. The CDR3 region is CASSLGWTGDNTEAFF. CDR3 DNA sequence: TGCGCCAGCAGCTTGGGATGGACAGGAGATAACACTGAAGCTTTCTTT.

The V and J genes are TRBV7-9 and TRBJ2-3; 14 bases match TRBD2. The CDR3 contains 16 residues. V shed 4 bases and J 4 bases; nucleotides not matched to a gene: 4. In germline, CDR1 is SEHNR, CDR2 FQNEAQ (reference sequence). DNA for the CDR3: TGTGCCAGCAGCTCGGGACTAGCGGGAGTATCAGATACGCAGTATTTT. The encoded protein is CASSSGLAGVSDTQYF. The full variable domain, rest sourced from reference TRBV7-9 and TRBJ2-3, is DTGVSQNPRHKITKRGQNVTFRCDPISEHNRLYWYRQTLGQGPEFLTYFQNEAQLEKSRLLSDRFSAERPKGSFSTLEIQRTEQGDSAMYLCASSSGLAGVSDTQYFGPGTRLTVL.

This clone was counted a few times. V gene TRBV6-1 combines with J gene TRBJ2-7; 7 nucleotides line up with TRBD2. V gave up 4 bases and J gave up 5 bases; unmatched junction bases: 11. This CDR3 is built from 15 residues. Germline-derived CDR1 and CDR2 are MNHNS and SASEGT. CDR3 sequence reads: CASSAGGTGPNEQYF. The CDR3 bases are TGTGCCAGCAGTGCGGGGGGAACCGGCCCCAACGAGCAGTACTTC.

The chain combines TRBV19 with TRBJ1-1; D might be TRBD1 (5 bases). Trimming cost V 0 bases and J 4 bases, with 12 bases left between them. Germline V CDR1 and CDR2: LNHDA, SQIVND (reference sequence). This CDR3 has 15 residues. The CDR3 is CASSIDRPGGTEAFF. As DNA, the CDR3 is TGTGCCAGTAGTATAGATCGGCCGGGGGGCACTGAAGCTTTCTTT.

V is TRBV19 and J is TRBJ2-5; TRBD2 is a possible D gene (5 bases). The CDR3 has 15 amino acids. Germline CDR1 is LNHDA and CDR2 is SQIVND (reference sequence). The V end was cut by 3 bases, the J end by 1 base, with 12 bases between. The CDR3 DNA follows: TGTGCCAGTAGTATTCTGGGCAGCGGCCAAGAGACCCAGTACTTC. This translates into CASSILGSGQETQYF.

The sample holds a few counts of this clone. V usage is TRBV5-1 and J usage is TRBJ2-7, with TRBD2 as a possible D gene (6 bases). Trimming shortened V by 4 bases and J by 0 bases, and 17 bases separated the two germline ends. The length of the CDR3 is 16 residues. From germline, CDR1 is SGHRS and CDR2 YFSETQ. The CDR3 region is CASSPGGGGDSYEQYF. DNA for the CDR3: TGCGCCAGCAGCCCCGGGGGTGGAGGGGACTCCTACGAGCAGTACTTC.

There are a few counts of this clone. The chain recombines TRBV6-5 with TRBJ1-5, with D maybe TRBD1 (5 bases). The germline gives CDR1 MNHEY, CDR2 SVGAGI. V was clipped by 4 bases and J by 3 bases, with 10 bases between them. There are 14 residues in the CDR3. The CDR3 loop reads CASSWGGINQPQHF. DNA for the CDR3: TGTGCCAGCAGTTGGGGCGGAATCAATCAGCCCCAGCATTTT.

This clone was detected a few times. A junction boundary mismatches the germline segment, possibly from a read error. This sequence joins TRBV5-1 and TRBJ1-5; a weak D match, TRBD1 (6 bases). CDR1 and CDR2 from the germline V gene are SGHRS and YFSETQ. CDR3 length: 15 amino acids. CDR3 DNA sequence: TGCGCCAGCAGCCAGGGGACCGATTGGAATCAGTCCCAGCATTTT. It translates to CASSQGTDWNQSQHF.

The genes are TRBV6-1 and TRBJ1-1; D is unclear. V gave up 6 bases and J gave up 1 base, with 12 bases separating them. CDR1 and CDR2 (germline): MNHNS, SASEGT. The CDR3 contains 14 residues. The CDR3 loop reads CASRPHGTNTEAFF. The DNA of the CDR3 is TGTGCCAGCAGACCCCATGGCACGAACACTGAAGCTTTCTTT.

This clone was observed a few times. This rearrangement joins TRBV10-1 to TRBJ2-3; D perhaps matches TRBD2 (6 bases). CDR3 length: 14 amino acids. V was trimmed by 6 bases and J by 6 bases, leaving 16 bases between them. CDR1 WNHNN and CDR2 SYGVQD come from the germline V gene (reference sequence). CDR3 region: CASSGRLARDTQYF. In nucleotides, the CDR3 is TGCGCCAGCAGCGGACGGCTAGCGCGGGATACGCAGTATTTT.

The chain is built from TRBV6-1 and TRBJ1-1, with D possibly matching TRBD1 (5 bases). Germline V gene lookup returns CDR1 MNHNS and CDR2 SASEGT. The length of the CDR3 is 14 residues. V gave up 7 bases and J gave up 1 base, with 13 bases separating them. The CDR3 sequence: CASTRLGENTEAFF. The CDR3 bases are TGTGCCAGCACTCGGTTAGGGGAGAACACTGAAGCTTTCTTT.

V and J are TRBV28 and TRBJ2-7; D gene unclear. The CDR3 length is 15 residues. CDR1 and CDR2 (germline): MDHEN, SYDVKM. Trimming stripped 4 bases from V and 3 bases from J, with 16 bases between. CDR3: CASSSRDTPFYEQYF. The CDR3 nucleotides read TGTGCCAGCAGTTCTCGAGATACCCCTTTCTACGAGCAGTACTTC.

This clone was counted only a few times. The chain employs TRBV27 and TRBJ2-1; D may be TRBD1 (6 bases). Germline CDR1 and CDR2: MNHEY and SMNVEV (reference sequence). The CDR3 is made up of 17 amino acids. V was pared by 0 bases and J by 0 bases, with 12 bases between. Here the CDR3 DNA reads TGTGCCAGCAGTTTATCAAGAGGGGGATCCTCCTACAATGAGCAGTTCTTC. The encoded protein is CASSLSRGGSSYNEQFF.

CDR3 sequence (DNA): TGTGCCAGCAGTGACCTACAGGGGGCAGGACGTGAAAAACTGTTTTTT. Protein: CASSDLQGAGREKLFF. The V and J genes are TRBV25-1 and TRBJ1-4; 9 bases match TRBD1. Germline-derived CDR1 and CDR2 are MGHDK and SYGVNS. The CDR3 extends over 16 amino acids. The J segment lost 7 bases and the V segment lost 3 bases, leaving 9 bases of the junction unmatched.

J is TRBJ1-5 and V is TRBV28, with D unresolved. Trimming removed 6 bases at V and 2 bases at J, with 17 bases between. Germline V gene lookup returns CDR1 MDHEN and CDR2 SYDVKM. CDR3 length equals 16 residues. CDR3 nucleotide sequence: TGTGCCAGCAGCCCCCTCCGGGGTGGTGGCAATCAGCCCCAGCATTTT. The encoded protein is CASSPLRGGGNQPQHF.